The source of this T cell receptor beta chain is a study of T cell clonotyping in hematopoietic cell transplantation (dated by TCRdb to 2020 to 2022). Background on the whole study: Pretransplant samples from recipients were collected after cytoreduction. A total of more than 110 blood samples were gathered in the study from over 30 consecutive transplant recipients along with their related donors. Recruitment of patients ran from 2015 to early 2017, and follow-up continued until late 2020 or until death. The investigation overall reported the following: The sample size was limited, and CD4 and CD8 repertoire contributions could not be separated because cells were not sorted. Inverse Simpson Index values from donors and from recipients before transplant predicted broader TCR repertoire diversity after transplant. Recipient repertoires showed only a small fraction of overlap with donor repertoires, and over 95% appeared de novo at the given depth. After transplant, TCR diversity in recipients dropped, and pathologically expanded clonotypes climbed progressively between day 30 and day 180.

Comments on this clone: Its antigen specificity is not known. No base quality information exists; no much larger clone differs at one position.

The immunoSEQ assay, a bias-controlled multiplex PCR with V- and J-specific primers, was used to amplify TCR beta CDR3 regions from genomic DNA. In a second PCR step, the CDR3 amplicons were tagged with a proprietary barcode plus Illumina adapter sequences. An Illumina MiSeq instrument was used for sequencing of the CDR3 libraries. Under the source paper's analysis protocol: Export and quality control were done with immunoSEQ Analyzer 3.0, while downstream analyses used R Bioconductor and Immunarch. Repertoire metrics were calculated using only productive rearrangements within the normalized downsampled data set. Pathologically expanded clonotypes were defined as those larger than 5 templates in the normalized cohort. The Inverse Simpson Index was used to measure repertoire diversity. The non-normalized data set was used for CMV-specificity analyses so that all clonotypes could be captured. The immuneACCESS repertoire file appears here via TCRdb, limited to in-frame rearrangements. These files lack a portion of the clones; in checked studies, under half of the deficit traces to unresolved V genes, and the cause of the others is not known. That table supplies the V and J calls and clone size; D and trimming were determined from the DNA. The sample records some 30,000 clones, approximately 80% of which are singletons. The ten largest clones take up 5.5% to 8% of the sample.

Trimming takes 2 bases off V and 5 bases off J; junction bases not matched to a gene: 4. The CDR3 runs 15 amino acids, cysteine and phenylalanine included. The kept DNA is CDR3 alone, 45 bases in frame from the first base. Via the germline V gene, CDR1 is MDHEN and CDR2 SYDVKM. The sample's time point label is to be understood as: recipient sample about 28 days before transplant, after cytoreduction. Blood from recipients was drawn about 28 days before transplant and again at days 30, 100 and 180 after transplant. Nuclei Lysis Solution was used to extract genomic DNA from fresh or cryopreserved unfractionated peripheral blood mononuclear cells.

This clonotype originated in a woman aged 25-40 years with chronic myeloid leukemia. Some clones in this sample may be carry-over from other donors' samples. The sequencing used peripheral blood mononuclear cells, collected before stem cell transplant. The sequence is built from TRBV28 and TRBJ2-4; 9 middle bases align to TRBD1. The nucleotide sequence is given as TGTGCCAGCAGTTTACCGGGACAGGGCCAAAACATTCAGTACTTC. This is translated as CASSLPGQGQNIQYF.